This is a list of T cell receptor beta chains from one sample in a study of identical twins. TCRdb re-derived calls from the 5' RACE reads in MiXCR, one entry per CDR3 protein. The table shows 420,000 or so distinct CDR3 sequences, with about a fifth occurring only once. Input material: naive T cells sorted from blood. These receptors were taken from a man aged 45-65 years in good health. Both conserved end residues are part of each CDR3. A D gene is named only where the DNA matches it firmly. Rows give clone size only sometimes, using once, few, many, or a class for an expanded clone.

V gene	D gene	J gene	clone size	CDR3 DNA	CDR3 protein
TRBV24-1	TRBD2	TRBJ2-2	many	TGTGCCACCAGTGATTTGTCGGGAGGCACCGGGGAGCTGTTTTTT	CATSDLSGGTGELFF
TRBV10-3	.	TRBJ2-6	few	TGTGCCATCAGTGATACAGCTGGGGCCAACGTCCTGACTTTC	CAISDTAGANVLTF
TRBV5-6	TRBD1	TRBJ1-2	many	TGTGCCAGCAGCCGGACAGGATGGTATGGCTACACCTTC	CASSRTGWYGYTF
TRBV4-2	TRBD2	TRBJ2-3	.	TGTGCCAGCAGCCAAGACCAGCGGGGGGGCGTCGATACGCAGTATTTT	CASSQDQRGGVDTQYF
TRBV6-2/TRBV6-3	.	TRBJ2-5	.	TGTGCCAGCAGTTGGAGTCCGGGACAAGAAGCGACCCAGTACTTC	CASSWSPGQEATQYF
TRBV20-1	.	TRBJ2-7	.	TGCAGTGCTAGCGCTCCAAGGGGATCCTACGAGCAGTACTTC	CSASAPRGSYEQYF
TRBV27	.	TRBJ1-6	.	TGTGCCAGCAGTTCCGGGGTCTTCAATTCACCCCTCCACTTT	CASSSGVFNSPLHF
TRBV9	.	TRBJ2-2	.	TGTGCCAGCAGCGTAGAGCCCGGAAACACCGGGGAGCTGTTTTTT	CASSVEPGNTGELFF
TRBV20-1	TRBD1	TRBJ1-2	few	TGCAGTGCTCCTCGGGACAGGGCCTATGGCTACACCTTC	CSAPRDRAYGYTF
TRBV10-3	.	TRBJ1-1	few	TGTGCCATCAGTGAGCCCCAGACAGGCAGCCCTGAAGCTTTCTTT	CAISEPQTGSPEAFF
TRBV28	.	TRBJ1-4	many	TGTGCCAGCAGTTTATTTAAGGAAAAACTGTTTTTT	CASSLFKEKLFF
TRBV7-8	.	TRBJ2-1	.	TGTGCCAGCAGCTTAGAGGACTCAGGGGTTTCAAACTACAATGAGCAGTTCTTC	CASSLEDSGVSNYNEQFF
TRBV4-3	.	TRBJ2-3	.	TGCGCCAGCAGCCAAGACGGGCTTAGAGATACGCAGTATTTT	CASSQDGLRDTQYF
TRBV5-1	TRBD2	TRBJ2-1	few	TGCGCCAGCAGCTTGGTAGCGGGGGAATCCTACAATGAGCAGTTCTTC	CASSLVAGESYNEQFF
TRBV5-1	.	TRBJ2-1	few	TGCGCCAGCAGCTCTGGAGGCGGCCAGGGGAATGAGCAGTTCTTC	CASSSGGGQGNEQFF
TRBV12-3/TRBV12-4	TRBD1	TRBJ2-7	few	TGTGCCAGCAGTCCCGACAGGGGGAGGTTCTACGAGCAGTACTTC	CASSPDRGRFYEQYF
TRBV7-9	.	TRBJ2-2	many	TGTGCCAGCAGCTTCCCCCGTTCTAAACCGGGCACCGGGGAGCTGTTTTTT	CASSFPRSKPGTGELFF
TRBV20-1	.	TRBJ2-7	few	TGCAGTGCTAGAGATCCCAGAAGCTCCTACGAGCAGTACTTC	CSARDPRSSYEQYF
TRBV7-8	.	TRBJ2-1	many	TGTGCCAGCAGCTTTGGTCTCGAGGGGGGGAAGTTCTTC	CASSFGLEGGKFF
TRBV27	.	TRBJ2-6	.	TGTGCCAGCAGTTTAGGGGTTACCTCTGGGGCCAACGTCCTGACTTTC	CASSLGVTSGANVLTF
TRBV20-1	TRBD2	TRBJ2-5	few	TGCAGTGCCCGTACTAGCGGGAGGGCCTTGGAGACCCAGTACTTC	CSARTSGRALETQYF
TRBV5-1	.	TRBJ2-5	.	TGCGCCAGCAGCTCCCCCGGAGGTCGAGAGACCCAGTACTTC	CASSSPGGRETQYF
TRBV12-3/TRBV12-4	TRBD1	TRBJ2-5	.	TGTGCCAGCAGGGACAGGGAACGAGAGACCCAGTACTTC	CASRDRERETQYF
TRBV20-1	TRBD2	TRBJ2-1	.	TGCAGTGCTAGAGATCCTTTAGTAGCGGGAACGCGCAATGAGCAGTTCTTC	CSARDPLVAGTRNEQFF
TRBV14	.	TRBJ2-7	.	TGTGCCAGCAGCCAGACTCAGGGGCCTTCGTGCGAGCAGTACTTC	CASSQTQGPSCEQYF
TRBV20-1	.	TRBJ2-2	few	TGCAGTGCTAGCCGCGGGAACACCGGGGAGCTGTTTTTT	CSASRGNTGELFF
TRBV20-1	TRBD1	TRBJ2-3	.	TGCAGTGCTAGAGGAACGGGACAGGGTCTTGGCACAGATACGCAGTATTTT	CSARGTGQGLGTDTQYF
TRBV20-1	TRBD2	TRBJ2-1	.	TGCAGTGCTAGAGATCGAGGTAGCGGGTGGGACGGTGAGCAGTTCTTC	CSARDRGSGWDGEQFF
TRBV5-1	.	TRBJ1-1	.	TGCGCCAGCAGCTTGGGGGGTTTTCGGGCTGAAGCTTTCTTT	CASSLGGFRAEAFF
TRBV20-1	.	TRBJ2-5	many	TGCAGTGCTCCTCCCTTAGGGGGGTTTCAGACCCAGTACTTC	CSAPPLGGFQTQYF
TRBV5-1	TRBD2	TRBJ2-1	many	TGCGCCAGCAGTTCGACTAGCGGGGTCTCGGGTGAGCAGTTCTTC	CASSSTSGVSGEQFF
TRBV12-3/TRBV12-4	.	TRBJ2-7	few	TGTGCCAGCAGTCTACTAGTCCGCGAGCAGTACTTC	CASSLLVREQYF
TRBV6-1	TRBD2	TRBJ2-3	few	TGTGCCAGCAGAGGACTAGCGAGAGATACGCAGTATTTT	CASRGLARDTQYF
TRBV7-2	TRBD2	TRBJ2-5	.	TGTGCCAGCAACCGGGGGGGGGAGACCCAGTACTTC	CASNRGGETQYF
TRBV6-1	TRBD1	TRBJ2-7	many	TGTGCCAGCAGTGACCCAGGACAGGGAGGAATTCGCTACGAGCAGTACTTC	CASSDPGQGGIRYEQYF
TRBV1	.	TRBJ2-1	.	TGCACCAGCAGCCAAAAAACTAGCGGGTGCTCCTACAATGAGCAGTTCTTC	CTSSQKTSGCSYNEQFF
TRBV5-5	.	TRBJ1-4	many	TGTGCCAGCAGCCCGAGCCGTGCAACTAATGAAAAACTGTTTTTT	CASSPSRATNEKLFF
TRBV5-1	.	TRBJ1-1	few	TGCGCCAGCAGCCAAATCATGAACACTGAAGCTTTCTTT	CASSQIMNTEAFF
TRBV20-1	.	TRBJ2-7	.	TGCAGTGCTAGAGATCAACGTCTAAGCTCCTACGAGCAGTACTTC	CSARDQRLSSYEQYF
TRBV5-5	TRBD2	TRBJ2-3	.	TGTGCCAGCAGCTTGCCCCAACTAGCGGGGAGAAGCACAGATACGCAGTATTTT	CASSLPQLAGRSTDTQYF
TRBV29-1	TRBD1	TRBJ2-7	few	TGCAGCGTTACGTCCGGGACAGGGGCCTACGAGCAGTACTTC	CSVTSGTGAYEQYF
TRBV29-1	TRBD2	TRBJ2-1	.	TGCAGCGTTGGGGACGGACTAGTGGATGAGCAGTTCTTC	CSVGDGLVDEQFF
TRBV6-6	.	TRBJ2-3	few	TGTGCCAGCACCCCCATTGGCACAGATACGCAGTATTTT	CASTPIGTDTQYF
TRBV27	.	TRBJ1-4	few	TGTGCCAGCAGCGGCAGGGCTTTTAAGGAAAAACTGTTTTTT	CASSGRAFKEKLFF
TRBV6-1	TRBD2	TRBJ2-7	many	TGTGCCAGCAGTGGGGCGGGGGGGCCGCACGAGCAGTACTTC	CASSGAGGPHEQYF
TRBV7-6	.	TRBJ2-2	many	TGTGCCAGCAGCTTAACGGAATCCGGGGAGCTGTTTTTT	CASSLTESGELFF
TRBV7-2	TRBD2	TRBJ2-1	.	TGTGCCAGCAGCCGGACTAGCGGGAGGTACAATGAGCAGTTCTTC	CASSRTSGRYNEQFF
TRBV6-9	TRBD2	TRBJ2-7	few	TGTGCCAGGGATAGCGGGAGACTTTCCGAGCAGTACTTC	CARDSGRLSEQYF
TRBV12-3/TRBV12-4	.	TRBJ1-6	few	TGTGCCAGCAAGCTCCAACCCTCATATAATTCACCCCTCCACTTT	CASKLQPSYNSPLHF
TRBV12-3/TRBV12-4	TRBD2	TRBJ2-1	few	TGTGCCAGCAGTTTAGGGACTAGCGGAATATCCTACAATGAGCAGTTCTTC	CASSLGTSGISYNEQFF
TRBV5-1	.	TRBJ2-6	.	TGCGCCAGCTTCCGGGACACCAGCTCTGGGGCCAACGTCCTGACTTTC	CASFRDTSSGANVLTF
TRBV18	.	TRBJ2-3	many	TGTGCCAGCTCATGGGCCGCCACAGATACGCAGTATTTT	CASSWAATDTQYF
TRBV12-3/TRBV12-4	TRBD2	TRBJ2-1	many	TGTGCCAGCAGTTTGGGCGGGGGGGTCGTGGATGAGCAGTTCTTC	CASSLGGGVVDEQFF